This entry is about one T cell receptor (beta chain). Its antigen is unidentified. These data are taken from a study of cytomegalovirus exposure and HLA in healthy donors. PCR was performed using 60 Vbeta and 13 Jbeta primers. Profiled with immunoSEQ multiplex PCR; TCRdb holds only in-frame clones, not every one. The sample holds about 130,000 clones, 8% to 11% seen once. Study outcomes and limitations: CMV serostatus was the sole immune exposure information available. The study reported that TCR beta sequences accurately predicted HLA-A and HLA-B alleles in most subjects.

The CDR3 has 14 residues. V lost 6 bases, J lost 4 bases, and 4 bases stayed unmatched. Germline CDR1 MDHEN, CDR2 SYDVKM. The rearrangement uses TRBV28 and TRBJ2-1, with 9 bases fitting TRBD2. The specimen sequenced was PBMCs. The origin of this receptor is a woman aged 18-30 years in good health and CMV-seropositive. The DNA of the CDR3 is TGTGCCAGCAGCGGGACTAGCCCGTACAATGAGCAGTTCTTC. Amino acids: CASSGTSPYNEQFF.